The 25 T cell receptor beta chains given below trace back to one sample, sequenced in a study of T cells after yellow fever vaccination. TCRdb reanalysed the 5' RACE reads using MiXCR and keeps one entry per CDR3 protein. The sample holds fewer than 500,000 distinct CDR3 sequences; approximately 18% are singletons and the top ten take 15% to 20%. The input for sequencing was PBMCs, taken before the yellow fever booster vaccination. The receptors shown here come from a man aged 18 to 29 who received the YFV17D yellow fever vaccine.

This clonotype appeared a few times. The chain combines TRBV18 with TRBJ1-1, with D hard to call. This CDR3 region has 14 residues. Germline CDR1 reads KGHSH; CDR2 reads LQKENI. Trimming left V 5 bases short and J 1 base short, with 11 bases between. In DNA form, the CDR3 reads TGTGCCAGCTCAGGAGGCCCAGAGAACACTGAAGCTTTCTTT. This sequence encodes CASSGGPENTEAFF.

The V and J genes are TRBV6-5 and TRBJ2-1; D perhaps matches TRBD1 (6 bases). The V end was cut by 6 bases, the J end by 5 bases, with 14 bases between. The CDR3 sequence is 14 residues long. The V gene's germline CDR1 is MNHEY and CDR2 SVGAGI. As DNA, the CDR3 is TGTGCCAGCAGCTCCAGGGGCGGCAACAATGAGCAGTTCTTC. Amino acid sequence: CASSSRGGNNEQFF.

This clonotype was seen a few times. The CDR3 here is CASLLLAGVSPLHF. DNA for the CDR3: TGTGCCAGCCTCTTGTTGGCAGGAGTTTCACCCCTCCACTTT. V gene TRBV7-8 combines with J gene TRBJ1-6; D gene ambiguous. CDR1 and CDR2 (germline): SGHVS, FQNEAQ. The V end lost 8 bases, the J end lost 9 bases, and 17 bases lay between the germline ends. CDR3 size: 14 residues. Looking up the rest from reference TRBV7-8 and TRBJ1-6 gives the full variable domain: GAGVSQSPRYKVAKRGQDVALRCDPISGHVSLFWYQQALGQGPEFLTYFQNEAQLDKSGLPSDRFFAERPEGSVSTLKIQRTQQEDSAVYLCASLLLAGVSPLHFGNGTRLTVT.

The J gene is TRBJ2-2, the V gene TRBV12-3 or TRBV12-4; D gene uncertain. V gave up 6 bases and J gave up 6 bases, with 8 bases separating them. This CDR3 has 12 amino acids. CDR3 in amino acids: CASRMVAGELFF. In nucleotides, the CDR3 is TGTGCCAGCAGGATGGTTGCCGGGGAGCTGTTTTTT.

The rearrangement uses TRBV12-3 or TRBV12-4 and TRBJ2-1; no clear D. Between the trimmed V and J ends, which lost 6 bases and 8 bases, there was a span of 11 bases. The CDR3 length is 12 residues. CDR3 region: CASSSSIDEQFF. The CDR3 DNA reads as TGTGCCAGCAGCTCATCCATTGATGAGCAGTTCTTC.

This chain uses TRBV3-1 with TRBJ1-2, with 7 bases aligning to TRBD1. Trimming at V came to 5 bases and at J to 3 bases, leaving 9 bases not matched to a gene. CDR1 and CDR2 from the germline V gene are LGHDT and YNNKEL (reference sequence). The CDR3 contains 15 residues. CDR3 sequence reads: CASSETGEVDYGYTF. The CDR3 DNA follows: TGTGCCAGCAGCGAAACAGGGGAGGTCGACTATGGCTACACCTTC.

The V call is TRBV6-6, the J call TRBJ2-5; weak D call: TRBD2 (5 bases). Trimming removed 6 bases at V and 2 bases at J, with 13 bases between. The CDR3 loop spans 14 amino acids. CDR1 and CDR2 from the germline V gene are MNHNY and SVGAGI (reference sequence). CDR3 loop: CASSPKPGQETQYF. In DNA form, the CDR3 reads TGTGCCAGCAGCCCTAAGCCGGGGCAAGAGACCCAGTACTTC.

This clonotype is a singleton in its sample. The chain combines TRBV12-5 with TRBJ2-3; 7 bases are a match to TRBD2. CDR3 length: 11 residues. The V gene end was trimmed by 7 bases and the J gene end by 14 bases; junction bases not matched to a gene: 9. Germline CDR1 reads LGHNT; CDR2 reads FRNRAP. CDR3 sequence (DNA): TGTGCTAGTGCCCTGAGCGGGGCCGGGTATTTT. It translates to CASALSGAGYF.

This clonotype was seen at least ten times. The chain uses TRBV5-1 and TRBJ2-7, with 7 bases matching TRBD1. J gave up 5 bases and V 7 bases, and 15 bases lay outside the gene matches. CDR1 is SGHRS and CDR2 is YFSETQ in the germline V gene. The CDR3 extends over 15 amino acids. Here the CDR3 DNA reads TGCGCCAGCCGTACTCCCGGGACAGAAGACGACGAGCAGTACTTC. Translating it yields CASRTPGTEDDEQYF.

This clonotype was detected only a few times. The CDR3 DNA sequence: TGTGCCACCAGCAGAAGGGAAGTCGAGCAGTACGTC. Encoded protein: CATSRREVEQYV. The chain has TRBV15 and TRBJ2-7; D not certain. V lost 2 bases and J lost 6, with 8 bases in between. The germline CDR1 and CDR2 sequences are LNHNV and YYDKDF (reference sequence). The CDR3 consists of 12 residues.

For this clonotype: A much bigger clone sits one base away, suggesting this may be a read error. V is TRBV2 and J is TRBJ2-3, with TRBD2 matching 9 bases. The V gene end was trimmed by 4 bases and the J gene end by 1 base; junction bases not matched to a gene: 3. Germline lookup yields CDR1 SNHLY and CDR2 FYNNEI. The CDR3 runs 15 residues. As DNA, the CDR3 is TGTGCCAGCAGTGTAATAGCGGGGGGCACAGATACGCAGTATTTT. This encodes CASSVIAGGTDTQYF.

This clonotype showed up just a few times. This chain joins TRBV6-5 and TRBJ2-5; 12 bases are shared with TRBD1. The germline CDR1 and CDR2 sequences are MNHEY and SVGAGI. The CDR3 is 15 residues long. Trimming took 5 bases from V and 4 from J; bases not matched to a gene: 5. The CDR3 spells CASSPGTGGLETQYF. CDR3 coding DNA: TGTGCCAGCAGTCCCGGGACAGGGGGCTTAGAGACCCAGTACTTC.

The rearrangement uses TRBV9 and TRBJ2-1; the match to TRBD2 covers 8 bases. Germline loops: CDR1 SGDLS, CDR2 YYNGEE. Unmatched junction bases numbered 4, after V lost 0 bases and J lost 2 bases. This CDR3 region has 16 residues. DNA for the CDR3: TGTGCCAGCAGCGTAGAAGTAGCGGGGCCCTACAATGAGCAGTTCTTC. Protein: CASSVEVAGPYNEQFF.

Only a few counts were recorded for this clonotype. The chain combines TRBV7-2 with TRBJ2-5, with 9 bases lining up with TRBD1. The germline gives CDR1 SGHTA, CDR2 FQGNSA. Trimming at V came to 6 bases and at J to 5 bases, leaving 13 bases not matched to a gene. The CDR3 is 16 residues long. The CDR3 is CASSQTGGLPIETQYF. CDR3 nucleotides: TGTGCCAGCAGTCAGACAGGGGGTTTACCAATTGAGACCCAGTACTTC.

This clonotype has just a few counts. This rearrangement joins TRBV21-1 to TRBJ2-7. TRBV21-1 constitutes a pseudogene. The CDR3 totals 11 residues. CDR3 DNA sequence: TGTGCCAGCAGCAAGTTTTGCGAGCAGTACGTC. Its protein product is CASSKFCEQYV.

The rearrangement joins TRBV7-8 to TRBJ1-2, with D unresolved. Germline lookup yields CDR1 SGHVS and CDR2 FQNEAQ. This CDR3 is 15 amino acids long. Between the trimmed V and J ends, which lost 1 base and 5 bases, there was a span of 14 bases. The CDR3 spells CASSLDRVSSYGYTF. CDR3 in DNA: TGTGCCAGCAGCTTAGATAGGGTTTCGAGTTATGGCTACACCTTC.

This clonotype has more than one count but fewer than ten. The chain uses TRBV12-3 or TRBV12-4 and TRBJ1-5; D not certain. Trimming pared 5 bases from V and 8 bases from J, leaving 13 bases between. The CDR3 contains 13 residues. The CDR3 sequence is CASSGLLFEPQHF. CDR3 nucleotides: TGTGCCAGCAGTGGACTGCTATTTGAGCCCCAGCATTTT.

The J gene is TRBJ2-7, the V gene TRBV6-5; 8 nucleotides align to TRBD1. After removal of 6 bases from V and 7 bases from J, the junction contained 8 bases not matched to a gene. Germline values: CDR1 MNHEY, CDR2 SVGAGI. The CDR3 is made up of 13 amino acids. The CDR3: CASRPDRAREQYF. The CDR3 nucleotides read TGTGCCAGCAGACCGGACAGGGCCCGAGAGCAGTACTTC.

The gene calls are TRBV4-3 and TRBJ1-5; D remains ambiguous. The CDR3 extends over 16 amino acids. V lost 0 bases and J lost 1, with 10 bases in between. Germline V lookup: CDR1 LGHNA, CDR2 YSLEER. For the CDR3, the DNA is TGCGCCAGCAGCCAAGATCTTCCGGGGAGCAATCAGCCCCAGCATTTT. It is translated as CASSQDLPGSNQPQHF.

This clonotype has just a few counts. The rearrangement uses TRBV5-6 and TRBJ2-5; D is unclear. Germline-derived CDR1 and CDR2 are SGHDT and YYEEEE. This CDR3 comprises 14 residues. V was trimmed by 0 bases and J by 4 bases, leaving 10 bases between them. CDR3 loop: CASSLGSGGETQYF. In DNA, the CDR3 is TGTGCCAGCAGCTTGGGATCCGGCGGAGAGACCCAGTACTTC. Together with reference TRBV5-6 and TRBJ2-5, the CDR3 gives the full variable domain: DAGVTQSPTHLIKTRGQQVTLRCSPKSGHDTVSWYQQALGQGPQFIFQYYEEEERQRGNFPDRFSGHQFPNYSSELNVNALLLGDSALYLCASSLGSGGETQYFGPGTRLLVL.

This clonotype has a handful of counts. The chain employs TRBV6-5 and TRBJ2-3; 9 bases agree with TRBD2. J gave up 3 bases and V 7 bases, and 2 bases lay outside the gene matches. Germline V gene sequence: CDR1 MNHEY, CDR2 SVGAGI. This CDR3 spans 13 amino acids. CDR3 DNA: TGTGCCAGCACTAGCGGGGTAACAGATACGCAGTATTTT. Its protein is CASTSGVTDTQYF.

This clonotype was seen more than once but under ten times. This chain connects TRBV7-2 to TRBJ2-7, with D hard to call. In germline, CDR1 is SGHTA, CDR2 FQGNSA. Trimming removed 3 bases at V and 3 bases at J, with 18 bases between. The CDR3 covers 16 residues. CDR3 sequence reads: CASSFRTVGMGYEQYF. CDR3 nucleotides: TGTGCCAGCAGCTTCCGGACGGTGGGTATGGGCTACGAGCAGTACTTC.

This clonotype was counted between two and nine times. The chain has TRBV20-1 and TRBJ1-1; TRBD1 might be the D (6 bases). V was pared by 1 base and J by 1 base, with 13 bases between. Germline-derived CDR1 and CDR2 are DFQATT and SNEGSKA (reference sequence). The CDR3 covers 15 residues. CDR3 region: CSARAAGAGNTEAFF. CDR3 nucleotide sequence: TGCAGTGCTAGAGCCGCGGGGGCAGGGAACACTGAAGCTTTCTTT.

The table lists this clonotype with a few counts. The rearrangement uses TRBV6-2 or TRBV6-3 and TRBJ2-1; D remains ambiguous. The CDR3 contains 13 residues. In germline, CDR1 is MNHEY, CDR2 SVGEGT. The V gene lost 1 base and the J gene lost 8 bases, with 9 bases spanning the gap. The CDR3 loop reads CASSYFRSHEQFF. The CDR3, as DNA: TGTGCCAGCAGTTACTTCAGATCCCATGAGCAGTTCTTC.

V gene TRBV6-1 combines with J gene TRBJ2-7; TRBD2 aligns across 12 bases. J gave up 2 bases and V 6 bases, and 5 bases lay outside the gene matches. This CDR3 has 15 residues. Germline values: CDR1 MNHNS, CDR2 SASEGT. The CDR3 here is CASSTASGGAYEQYV. DNA for the CDR3: TGTGCCAGCAGCACCGCTAGCGGGGGGGCCTACGAGCAGTACGTC.